This T cell receptor (beta chain) stems from a study of T cell repertoires in cytomegalovirus infection. Study-level background: Alongside well-studied HLA-B-restricted CMV epitopes, recently identified HLA-C-restricted CMV epitopes were also used. Public TCR beta signature analysis indicated the presence of both CMV infection and matching HLA type.

Per the germline V gene, CDR1 is SGHDT and CDR2 is YYEEEE. Trimming removed 0 bases from V and 7 bases from J, with 17 bases in between. The CDR3 contains 15 residues. This clonotype was observed a few times. Antigen unknown. Study-wide results and caveats: HLA-C-restricted CMV-specific TCR beta clonotypes prevailed in the ex vivo response. There were carriers of CMV plus the relevant HLA, and cumulative public TCR beta family frequency identified them.

TCRdb re-derived calls from the reads in MiXCR, one entry per CDR3 protein. The data contain about a million distinct CDR3 sequences, about 33% of them singletons. This rearrangement joins TRBV5-6 to TRBJ2-7, with D hard to call. The specimen comprised cultured CD8+ T cells from PBMCs, sampled from culture after CMV antigen stimulation. This sequence was found in a human donor in good health (CMV status not recorded). Some clones in this sample may be carry-over from other donors' samples. The CDR3 DNA is TGTGCCAGCAGCTTGGGTACAGCCAAACCTTATGAGCAGTACGTC. Translating gives CASSLGTAKPYEQYV.